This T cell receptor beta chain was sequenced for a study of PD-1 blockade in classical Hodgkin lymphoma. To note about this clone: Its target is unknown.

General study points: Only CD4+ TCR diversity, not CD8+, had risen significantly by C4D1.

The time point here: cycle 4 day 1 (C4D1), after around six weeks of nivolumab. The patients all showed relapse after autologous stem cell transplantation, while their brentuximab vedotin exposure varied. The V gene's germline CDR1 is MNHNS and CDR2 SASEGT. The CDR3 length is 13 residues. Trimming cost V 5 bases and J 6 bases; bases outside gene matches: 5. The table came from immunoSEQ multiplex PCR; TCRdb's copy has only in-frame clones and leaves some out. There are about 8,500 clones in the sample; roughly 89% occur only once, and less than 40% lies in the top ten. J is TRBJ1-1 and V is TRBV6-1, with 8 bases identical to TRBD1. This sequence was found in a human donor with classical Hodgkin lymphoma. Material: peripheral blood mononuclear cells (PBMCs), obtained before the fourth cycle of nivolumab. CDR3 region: CASSPTGGAEAFF. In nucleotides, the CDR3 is TGTGCCAGCAGTCCTACAGGGGGGGCTGAAGCTTTCTTT.